Following are 26 T cell receptor beta chains from one sample sequenced in a study of response to subunit inactivated influenza vaccine. Via MiXCR, TCRdb re-called the RT-PCR reads, giving one row per CDR3 protein. The sample holds about 780,000 distinct CDR3 sequences, less than 20% seen once. The sample was PBMCs from blood, taken about 5 days after vaccination. These receptors all come from a man aged 50-59 years who received an inactivated influenza vaccine.

The table lists this clonotype with many counts. This rearrangement joins TRBV20-1 to TRBJ2-7; D is perhaps TRBD2 (6 bases). Looked up from germline, CDR1 is DFQATT and CDR2 is SNEGSKA (reference sequence). This CDR3 is 14 amino acids long. V lost 0 bases, J lost 3 bases, and 12 bases lay in between. CDR3: CSARDVRGSYEQYF. The CDR3 nucleotides read TGCAGTGCTAGAGATGTGCGGGGCAGCTACGAGCAGTACTTC.

The rearrangement uses TRBV20-1 and TRBJ2-1; 9 positions match TRBD2. The V gene end was trimmed by 0 bases and the J gene end by 7 bases; junction bases not matched to a gene: 7. This CDR3 spans 15 amino acids. Germline-derived CDR1 and CDR2 are DFQATT and SNEGSKA (reference sequence). The CDR3: CSARDAAGGGNEQFF. DNA of the CDR3: TGCAGTGCTAGAGATGCAGCGGGAGGTGGGAATGAGCAGTTCTTC.

This clonotype was observed a handful of times. This chain joins TRBV14 and TRBJ2-1, with D tentatively TRBD1 or TRBD2 (5 bases each). V gave up 4 bases and J gave up 3 bases, with 16 bases separating them. This CDR3 has 16 residues. The germline CDR1 and CDR2 sequences are SGHDN and FVKESK. The CDR3 reads CASSPLAGTLYNEQFF. CDR3 nucleotides: TGTGCCAGCAGCCCCCTGGCCGGGACCCTCTACAATGAGCAGTTCTTC.

This chain joins TRBV27 and TRBJ2-4, with 7 bases that match TRBD1. The CDR3 length is 15 residues. Germline V gene lookup returns CDR1 MNHEY and CDR2 SMNVEV (reference sequence). V was pared by 5 bases and J by 7 bases, with 11 bases of the junction left unmatched. The CDR3 DNA reads TGTGCCAGCAGTCCAACTGACAGGGAAAATAACATTCAGTACTTC. Its protein product is CASSPTDRENNIQYF.

The chain employs TRBV7-2 and TRBJ2-7; 8 positions agree with TRBD2. V lost 5 bases, J lost 2 bases, and 14 bases stayed unmatched. This CDR3 spans 17 amino acids. Germline CDR1 reads SGHTA; CDR2 reads FQGNSA. The CDR3 loop is CASSPQATGTSPYEQYF. The DNA for the CDR3 is TGTGCCAGCAGCCCGCAGGCAACTGGGACTAGTCCCTACGAGCAGTACTTC.

This clonotype was observed a handful of times. V is TRBV7-9 and J is TRBJ1-2; D gene ambiguous. CDR1 SEHNR and CDR2 FQNEAQ come from the germline V gene (reference sequence). With 3 bases removed from V and 5 bases from J, the gap between germline ends came to 7 bases. The CDR3 consists of 12 residues. CDR3 sequence reads: CASSLAYYGYTF. The CDR3 nucleotides read TGTGCCAGCAGCTTGGCATATTATGGCTACACCTTC.

This clonotype was observed many times. J is TRBJ2-7 and V is TRBV7-2; the match to TRBD2 covers 7 bases. With 5 bases clipped from V and 3 bases from J, the junction kept 10 bases outside the gene matches. The CDR3 spans 15 residues. CDR1 is SGHTA, CDR2 FQGNSA, per germline. The CDR3: CASSAQYGRNYEQYF. The CDR3 nucleotides are TGTGCCAGCAGCGCCCAGTACGGGAGGAACTACGAGCAGTACTTC.

The chain links TRBV15 to TRBJ2-3, with no clear D. This CDR3 region has 22 residues. V lost 0 bases, J lost 4 bases, and 32 bases lay in between. Germline values: CDR1 LNHNV, CDR2 YYDKDF (reference sequence). CDR3 DNA: TGTGCCACCAGCAGAGATCGAGCTTGGGGTACAGAATCTTGGGATGCGGCAGATACGCAGTATTTT. Translation: CATSRDRAWGTESWDAADTQYF.

At least ten counts were recorded for this clonotype. The V gene is TRBV24-1, the J gene TRBJ2-1; TRBD1 aligns across 7 bases. V was clipped by 4 bases and J by 3 bases; unmatched bases: 8. This CDR3 is 16 amino acids long. The germline CDR1 and CDR2 sequences are KGHDR and SFDVKD. This CDR3 reads CATSDSGQVRYNEQFF. The CDR3 DNA reads as TGTGCCACCAGTGACTCTGGACAGGTCCGCTACAATGAGCAGTTCTTC.

This clonotype was observed a few times. This sequence joins TRBV20-1 and TRBJ2-3; D may be TRBD2 (6 bases). Germline V gives CDR1 DFQATT, CDR2 SNEGSKA (reference sequence). The CDR3 sequence is 15 residues long. Trimming stripped 5 bases from V and 5 bases from J, with 20 bases between. The CDR3, as DNA: TGCAGTGCTCATAGGACGGGGGATAAGCAAGATACGCAGTATTTT. This codes for CSAHRTGDKQDTQYF.

This clonotype has only a few counts. The rearrangement uses TRBV7-2 and TRBJ2-7; no definite D call. Trimming removed 1 base from V and 5 bases from J, with 9 bases in between. CDR3 length: 13 residues. From germline, CDR1 is SGHTA and CDR2 FQGNSA. The CDR3 DNA sequence: TGTGCCAGCAGCTTAGTAACCCTTGACGAGCAGTACTTC. Translating it yields CASSLVTLDEQYF.

In its sample, this clonotype was seen a few times. V is TRBV5-1 and J is TRBJ2-2; maybe TRBD1 (6 bases). From germline, CDR1 is SGHRS and CDR2 YFSETQ. This CDR3 is 14 amino acids long. With 0 bases removed from V and 7 bases from J, the gap between germline ends came to 10 bases. For the CDR3, the DNA is TGCGCCAGCAGCTTGGAACAGGGACACGGGGAGCTGTTTTTT. It specifies CASSLEQGHGELFF.

A few counts support this clonotype. The chain couples TRBV30 to TRBJ2-1, with D possibly called TRBD1 or TRBD2 (5 bases each). V was clipped by 2 bases and J by 3 bases, with 14 bases between them. Germline assignment: CDR1 GTSNPN and CDR2 SVGIG (reference sequence). The CDR3 is made up of 15 amino acids. The chain's CDR3 is CAWSRGAANYNEQFF. In nucleotides, the CDR3 is TGTGCCTGGAGTAGAGGGGCGGCGAACTACAATGAGCAGTTCTTC.

The chain has TRBV11-2 and TRBJ1-3; D gene unclear. CDR3 length: 17 amino acids. Germline lookup yields CDR1 SGHAT and CDR2 FQNNGV. The germline V and J ends were trimmed by 0 bases and 0 bases, with 12 bases remaining between them. The CDR3 nucleotides read TGTGCCAGCAGCTTAGAGGCATGGGCAGGCTCTGGAAACACCATATATTTT. As protein: CASSLEAWAGSGNTIYF.

This clonotype has just a few counts. The CDR3 DNA is TGCGCCAGCAGCCGCGGGACCGGCACAGATACGCAGTATTTT. Translated: CASSRGTGTDTQYF. The chain recombines TRBV4-3 with TRBJ2-3; possible D gene TRBD2, 6 bases. Germline-derived CDR1 and CDR2 are LGHNA and YSLEER. The CDR3 extends over 14 amino acids. V dropped 4 bases and J dropped 1 base, with 9 bases sitting between them.

J is TRBJ1-2 and V is TRBV5-1, with D perhaps TRBD1 (6 bases). CDR1 and CDR2 (germline): SGHRS, YFSETQ. The CDR3 is 14 amino acids. Trimming pared 3 bases from V and 3 bases from J, leaving 12 bases between. CDR3: CASSSWTDHYGYTF. The CDR3 DNA is TGCGCCAGCAGCTCATGGACAGACCACTATGGCTACACCTTC. Using reference TRBV5-1 and TRBJ1-2 for the parts outside the CDR3, the full variable domain is KAGVTQTPRYLIKTRGQQVTLSCSPISGHRSVSWYQQTPGQGLQFLFEYFSETQRNKGNFPGRFSGRQFSNSRSEMNVSTLELGDSALYLCASSSWTDHYGYTFGSGTRLTVV.

This sequence joins TRBV10-3 and TRBJ2-2; D is ambiguous. Trimming removed 4 bases at V and 5 bases at J, with 17 bases between. CDR3 length equals 16 residues. Per germline, CDR1 ENHRY and CDR2 SYGVKD. The CDR3 reads CAISGSERWETGELFF. CDR3 in DNA: TGTGCCATCAGTGGCAGCGAACGATGGGAAACCGGGGAGCTGTTTTTT.

V is TRBV13 and J is TRBJ2-3; 11 nucleotides agree with TRBD2. Germline CDR1 and CDR2: PRHDT and FYEKMQ (reference sequence). V was pared by 3 bases and J by 6 bases, with 8 bases of the junction left unmatched. This CDR3 spans 16 amino acids. The CDR3 loop is CASSFSSGGFGDTQYF. Written as DNA, the CDR3 is TGTGCCAGCAGCTTCTCTAGCGGGGGGTTCGGTGATACGCAGTATTTT.

This clonotype was seen at least ten times. A read error may account for a junction end that differs from germline. The rearrangement links TRBV6-6 to TRBJ2-3; D ambiguous. The germline CDR1 and CDR2 sequences are MNHNY and SVGAGI (reference sequence). The CDR3 has 12 amino acids. The CDR3 DNA sequence: TGCGCCAGCAGTTATGGGACAGATACGCAGTATTTT. Translated, it gives CASSYGTDTQYF.

Only one count was recorded for this clonotype. An end of the junction does not agree with germline; a read error may underlie this. The chain is built from TRBV7-2 and TRBJ2-1; unclear D gene. The CDR3 consists of 14 residues. Germline V gives CDR1 SGHTA, CDR2 FQGNSA. CDR3 nucleotides: TGTGCTAGCAGCTTCAGAGGACGGAACAATGAGCAGTTCTTC. Encoded protein: CASSFRGRNNEQFF.

This clonotype showed up just a few times. The chain employs TRBV20-1 and TRBJ2-2, with D possibly matching TRBD2 (5 bases). The CDR3 has 13 amino acids. Trimming pared 4 bases from V and 1 base from J, leaving 7 bases between. Germline CDR1 DFQATT, CDR2 SNEGSKA (reference sequence). The CDR3 here is CSAIRGNTGELFF. CDR3 nucleotide sequence: TGCAGTGCTATCCGGGGGAACACCGGGGAGCTGTTTTTT.

A few counts support this clonotype. This chain links TRBV5-1 with TRBJ1-1; 7 nucleotides agree with TRBD1. The germline V gene encodes CDR1 SGHRS and CDR2 YFSETQ. The CDR3 is made up of 16 amino acids. V was pared by 0 bases and J by 1 base, with 6 bases of the junction left unmatched. CDR3 residues: CASSLATGVGNTEAFF. DNA for the CDR3: TGCGCCAGCAGCTTGGCCACAGGGGTCGGGAACACTGAAGCTTTCTTT.

This chain links TRBV9 with TRBJ2-7; 8 bases fit TRBD1. CDR1 SGDLS and CDR2 YYNGEE come from the germline V gene. The CDR3 extends over 14 amino acids. J gave up 0 bases and V 3 bases, and 2 bases lay outside the gene matches. Here the CDR3 DNA reads TGTGCCAGCAGCGCCACAGGGGGCTCCTACGAGCAGTACTTC. It codes for CASSATGGSYEQYF.

The rearrangement uses TRBV20-1 and TRBJ2-1, with 13 positions matching TRBD2. Germline V gene lookup returns CDR1 DFQATT and CDR2 SNEGSKA (reference sequence). The CDR3 covers 17 residues. V lost 1 base and J lost 9; bases outside the gene matches: 12. Written as DNA, the CDR3 is TGCAGTGCTAGAGGCCGAAGTGGACTAGCGGGGGTCCGTGAGCAGTTCTTC. This translates into CSARGRSGLAGVREQFF.

CDR3 bases: TGTGCCAGCAGCGAGAATGGGAGGAGGGAGACCCAGTACTTC. This sequence encodes CASSENGRRETQYF. The chain employs TRBV5-6 and TRBJ2-5, with TRBD2 as a possible D gene (6 bases). Between the trimmed V and J ends, which lost 4 bases and 5 bases, there was a span of 15 bases. There are 14 residues in the CDR3. Looked up from germline, CDR1 is SGHDT and CDR2 is YYEEEE.

The V call is TRBV4-2, the J call TRBJ1-2; maybe TRBD1 (5 bases). The germline V and J ends were trimmed by 0 bases and 7 bases, with 12 bases remaining between them. The germline V gene encodes CDR1 LGHNA and CDR2 YNFKEQ. This CDR3 has 14 amino acids. CDR3 bases: TGTGCCAGCAGCCAAGAACGGGGGATCGGTGGCTACACCTTC. Translating gives CASSQERGIGGYTF.